This is a list of T cell receptor beta chains from one sample in a study of cytomegalovirus exposure and HLA in healthy donors. This table comes from immunoSEQ multiplex PCR, and its TCRdb copy is limited to in-frame clones, with some not included. This sample carries about 180,000 clones, about 85% of them seen once, and the ten largest clones take more than 15%. The sample taken for sequencing was PBMCs. These receptors all stem from a man younger than 35 in good health and CMV-seropositive. Each CDR3 is given with its conserved first and last residue. The D gene is left open where the match is weak. Only part of the rows carry a size: once, few, many, or a class if the clone is expanded.

d_gene	abundance	v_gene	j_gene	CDR3aa	CDR3nt
TRBD1	NA	TRBV2	TRBJ1-2	CASRGTGANYGYTF	TGTGCCAGCAGGGGGACAGGAGCTAACTATGGCTACACCTTC
NA	NA	TRBV27	TRBJ1-4	CASSSGGGNEKLFF	TGTGCCAGCAGTTCTGGGGGGGGGAACGAAAAACTGTTTTTT
TRBD1	NA	TRBV28	TRBJ2-4	CASSLTGQGGIQYF	TGTGCCAGCAGTTTAACAGGACAGGGAGGCATTCAGTACTTC
TRBD2	NA	TRBV27	TRBJ2-3	CASSLTRAGTRSTDTQYF	TGTGCCAGCAGTTTAACCAGGGCAGGGACTAGGTCCACAGATACGCAGTATTTT
NA	NA	TRBV18	TRBJ2-3	CASSPSPDTQYF	TGTGCCAGCTCACCTTCTCCAGATACGCAGTATTTT
NA	NA	TRBV5-1	TRBJ2-7	CASSPDSSYEQYF	TGCGCCAGCAGCCCAGACAGCTCCTACGAACAGTACTTC
NA	NA	TRBV5-1	TRBJ2-7	CASSLVVGVESYEQYF	TGCGCCAGCAGCTTGGTTGTAGGGGTAGAGTCCTACGAGCAGTACTTC
TRBD2	NA	TRBV28	TRBJ2-1	CASTSGGAYNEQFF	TGTGCCAGCACGAGCGGGGGGGCCTACAATGAGCAGTTCTTC
NA	NA	TRBV10-3	TRBJ1-4	CAISDLGDAEKLFF	TGTGCCATCAGTGATTTAGGGGATGCGGAAAAACTGTTTTTT
TRBD2	NA	TRBV11-2	TRBJ2-1	CASSFPGGHNEQFF	TGTGCCAGCAGCTTTCCGGGAGGGCACAATGAGCAGTTCTTC
TRBD1	NA	TRBV6-5	TRBJ1-1	CASSYPGTGGAFF	TGTGCCAGCAGTTACCCCGGAACAGGGGGAGCTTTCTTT
NA	NA	TRBV27	TRBJ2-7	CASSFVGTIGAYEQYF	TGTGCCAGCAGTTTTGTCGGGACAATAGGGGCCTACGAGCAGTACTTC
NA	few	TRBV6-6	TRBJ1-2	CASSLGGVVNYGYTF	TGTGCCAGCAGTTTGGGGGGGGTAGTTAACTATGGCTACACCTTC
NA	NA	TRBV27	TRBJ2-1	CASSFRLDSGSYNEQFF	TGTGCCAGCAGTTTCAGGTTGGACAGTGGTTCCTACAATGAGCAGTTCTTC
TRBD1	NA	TRBV4-1	TRBJ1-2	CASSLQGAQETGYTF	TGCGCCAGCAGCTTACAGGGGGCCCAAGAGACGGGCTACACCTTC
NA	NA	TRBV27	TRBJ2-7	CASSSLVLADEQYF	TGTGCCAGCAGTTCCCTAGTACTCGCCGACGAGCAGTACTTC
TRBD2	NA	TRBV7-2	TRBJ2-3	CASSLIAGAGTDTQYF	TGTGCCAGCAGCCTAATAGCGGGAGCGGGAACAGATACGCAGTATTTT
NA	NA	TRBV11-2	TRBJ1-4	CASSSGVREKLFF	TGTGCCAGCAGCTCAGGGGTCCGTGAAAAACTGTTTTTT
TRBD1	few	TRBV4-1	TRBJ1-1	CASSQDGTGGLGTEAFF	TGCGCCAGCAGCCAAGATGGGACAGGGGGCTTGGGCACTGAAGCTTTCTTT
NA	NA	TRBV7-9	TRBJ2-3	CASSLTGQGQYF	TGTGCCAGCAGCTTAACCGGACAAGGGCAGTATTTT
NA	NA	TRBV6-1	TRBJ1-3	CASSELASGNTIYF	TGTGCCAGCAGTGAACTAGCCTCTGGAAACACCATATATTTT
NA	NA	TRBV27	TRBJ2-7	CASSLSSQYEQYF	TGTGCCAGCAGTTTATCGAGTCAATACGAGCAGTACTTC
NA	NA	TRBV28	TRBJ1-5	CASSLQGSSNQPQHF	TGTGCCAGCAGTTTACAGGGGTCTAGCAATCAGCCCCAGCATTTT
NA	NA	TRBV7-6	TRBJ2-7	CASSLVGSPPTYEQYF	TGTGCCAGCAGCTTAGTCGGTAGTCCTCCCACCTACGAGCAGTACTTC
NA	NA	TRBV5-6	TRBJ1-2	CASSLWGGGGYTF	TGTGCCAGCAGCTTGTGGGGAGGAGGTGGCTACACCTTC
NA	NA	TRBV6-1	TRBJ1-5	CASSDGNQPQHF	TGTGCCAGCAGTGACGGGAACCAGCCCCAGCATTTT
NA	few	TRBV2	TRBJ1-5	CASMREGNQPQHF	TGTGCCAGCATGAGGGAGGGCAATCAGCCCCAGCATTTT
TRBD1	once	TRBV29-1	TRBJ2-3	CSVGPGQTSTDTQYF	TGCAGCGTTGGGCCGGGACAGACAAGCACAGATACGCAGTATTTT
NA	NA	TRBV6-4	TRBJ2-3	CASSESPGNPTDTQYF	TGTGCCAGCAGTGAATCCCCAGGGAACCCCACAGATACGCAGTATTTT
TRBD1	NA	TRBV27	TRBJ2-5	CASSPSTGGETQYF	TGTGCCAGCAGCCCCTCCACAGGGGGTGAGACCCAGTACTTC
NA	few	TRBV29-1	TRBJ2-2	CSVEVTGTNTGELFF	TGCAGCGTTGAAGTTACCGGGACGAACACCGGGGAGCTGTTTTTT
TRBD1	NA	TRBV10-1	TRBJ2-7	CASSSSDRVPYEQYF	TGCGCCAGCAGCTCCTCCGACAGGGTCCCCTACGAGCAGTACTTC
TRBD1	NA	TRBV7-9	TRBJ2-1	CASSPAGTGGFNEQFF	TGTGCCAGCAGCCCAGCGGGGACAGGGGGCTTCAATGAGCAGTTCTTC
NA	NA	TRBV28	TRBJ1-2	CASRNTYRNDYGYTF	TGTGCCAGCAGAAATACTTACAGGAACGACTATGGCTACACCTTC
NA	NA	TRBV7-9	TRBJ2-7	CASSLVLSASSYEQYF	TGTGCCAGCAGCTTAGTACTCTCGGCTAGCTCATACGAGCAGTACTTC
NA	NA	TRBV6-5	TRBJ2-7	CASSISGGKYEQYF	TGTGCCAGCAGCATCTCCGGGGGTAAATACGAGCAGTACTTC
NA	NA	TRBV21-1	TRBJ1-2	CASQTGPYGYTF	TGTGCCAGCCAGACAGGTCCTTATGGCTACACCTTC
TRBD1	once	TRBV15	TRBJ1-4	CATSRRTGMSEKLFF	TGTGCCACCAGCAGAAGGACAGGGATGAGTGAAAAACTGTTTTTT
NA	few	TRBV28	TRBJ1-4	CASGDPTPEDSPIGKLFF	TGTGCCAGCGGCGACCCAACCCCTGAGGACAGCCCCATAGGAAAACTGTTTTTT
NA	NA	TRBV7-9	TRBJ1-3	CASSLAETGNTIYF	TGTGCCAGCAGCTTAGCAGAGACTGGAAACACCATATATTTT
NA	once	TRBV2	TRBJ1-2	CASSPGNYGYTF	TGTGCCAGCAGCCCGGGAAACTATGGCTACACCTTC
TRBD2	NA	TRBV9	TRBJ2-2	CASSYSGTGGELFF	TGTGCCAGCAGCTACAGCGGGACGGGTGGGGAGCTGTTTTTT
NA	NA	TRBV6-1	TRBJ1-5	CASSERGYRDQPQHF	TGTGCCAGCAGTGAACGGGGTTATAGGGATCAGCCCCAGCATTTT
TRBD2	once	TRBV29-1	TRBJ2-3	CSVGGGRDTQYF	TGCAGCGTTGGGGGGGGACGAGATACGCAGTATTTT
NA	NA	TRBV14	TRBJ1-1	CASSQDRAAAFF	TGTGCCAGCAGCCAAGACAGGGCAGCAGCTTTCTTT
TRBD2	NA	TRBV4-1	TRBJ2-1	CASSRSSGGPINEQFF	TGCGCCAGCAGCCGCTCTAGCGGGGGGCCTATTAATGAGCAGTTCTTC
NA	NA	TRBV6-5	TRBJ2-7	CASSYSRRRFYEQYF	TGTGCCAGCAGTTACTCGAGGCGGAGATTTTACGAGCAGTACTTC
NA	once	TRBV9	TRBJ1-1	CASSVAGKNTEAFF	TGTGCCAGCAGCGTAGCAGGGAAGAACACTGAAGCTTTCTTT
NA	once	TRBV6-1	TRBJ2-3	CASSEARVGTQYF	TGTGCCAGCAGTGAAGCGCGTGTTGGTACGCAGTATTTT
TRBD2	NA	TRBV5-4	TRBJ2-1	CASSLGLAGTNEQFF	TGTGCCAGCAGCTTGGGGCTAGCGGGGACTAATGAGCAGTTCTTC